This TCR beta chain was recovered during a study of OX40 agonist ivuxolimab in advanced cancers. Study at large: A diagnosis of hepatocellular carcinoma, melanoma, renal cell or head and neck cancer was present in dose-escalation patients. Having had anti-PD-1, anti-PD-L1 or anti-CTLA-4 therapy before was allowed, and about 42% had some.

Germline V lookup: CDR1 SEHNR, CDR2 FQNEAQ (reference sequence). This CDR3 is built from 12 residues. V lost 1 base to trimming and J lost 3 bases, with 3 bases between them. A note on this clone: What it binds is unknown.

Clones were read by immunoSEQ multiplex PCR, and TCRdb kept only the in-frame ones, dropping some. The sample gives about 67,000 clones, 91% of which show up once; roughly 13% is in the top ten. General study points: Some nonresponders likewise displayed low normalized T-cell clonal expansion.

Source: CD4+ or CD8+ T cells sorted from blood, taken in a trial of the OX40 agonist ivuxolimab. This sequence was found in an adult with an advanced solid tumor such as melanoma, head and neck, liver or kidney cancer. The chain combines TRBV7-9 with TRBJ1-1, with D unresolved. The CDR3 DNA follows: TGTGCCAGCAGCTTAGGGTACACTGAAGCTTTCTTT. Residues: CASSLGYTEAFF.